This TCR beta chain was documented in a study of control samples from healthy donors and cancer patients. There are 14 residues in the CDR3. Germline CDR1 and CDR2: SQVTM and ANQGSEA. V shed 3 bases and J 5 bases; nucleotides not matched to a gene: 5. Assay used: immunoSEQ multiplex PCR; TCRdb lists only in-frame clones, some missing. The table has 120,000 or so clones, around 87% seen once. This sequence joins TRBV29-1 and TRBJ1-2; 11 nucleotides align to TRBD1. Sequencing used blood. The receptor's source is a man aged 35-49 years in good health. The CDR3 DNA reads as TGCAGCGTTGAGTGGACAGGGGGCACATATGGCTACACCTTC. Protein sequence: CSVEWTGGTYGYTF.